This entry concerns a single TCR beta chain. CDR3 length: 16 amino acids. Germline CDR1 and CDR2: SGHRS and YFSETQ. V was clipped by 2 bases and J by 3 bases; unmatched bases: 5. This sample is drawn from a study of blood T cell repertoires in COVID-19. Looking at the study overall: Some COVID-19 samples were acute and others convalescent; all came from the United States, Italy and Spain. Nucleic acid was either cDNA or gDNA, and it came from T cells, B-cell-depleted T cells, or PBMCs.

Assay used: immunoSEQ multiplex PCR; TCRdb lists only in-frame clones, some missing. The sample holds about 130,000 clones, around four fifths seen once. Sequenced: peripheral blood. The origin of this receptor is a man aged 35 to 55 with active or convalescent COVID-19. The rearrangement uses TRBV5-1 and TRBJ1-4; TRBD1 agrees at 9 bases. CDR3 in DNA: TGCGCCAGCAGCTTCAACAGGGGGCCTCCTAATGAAAAACTGTTTTTT. Translated, it gives CASSFNRGPPNEKLFF.